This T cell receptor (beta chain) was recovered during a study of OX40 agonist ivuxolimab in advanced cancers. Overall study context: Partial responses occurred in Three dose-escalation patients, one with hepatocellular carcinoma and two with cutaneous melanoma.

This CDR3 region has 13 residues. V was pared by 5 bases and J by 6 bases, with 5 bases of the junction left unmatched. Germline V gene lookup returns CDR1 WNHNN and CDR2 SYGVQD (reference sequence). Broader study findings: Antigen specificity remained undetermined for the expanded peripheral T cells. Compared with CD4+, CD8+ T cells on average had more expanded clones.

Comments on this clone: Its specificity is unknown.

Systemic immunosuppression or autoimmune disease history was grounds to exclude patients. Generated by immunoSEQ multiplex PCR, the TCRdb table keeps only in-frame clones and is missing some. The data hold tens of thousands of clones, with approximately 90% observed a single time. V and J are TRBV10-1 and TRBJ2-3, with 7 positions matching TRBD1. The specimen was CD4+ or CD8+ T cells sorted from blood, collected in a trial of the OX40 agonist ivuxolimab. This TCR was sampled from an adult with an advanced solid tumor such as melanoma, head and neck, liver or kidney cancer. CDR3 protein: CASSPTGEDTQYF. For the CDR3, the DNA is TGCGCCAGCAGTCCCACAGGGGAGGATACGCAGTATTTT.